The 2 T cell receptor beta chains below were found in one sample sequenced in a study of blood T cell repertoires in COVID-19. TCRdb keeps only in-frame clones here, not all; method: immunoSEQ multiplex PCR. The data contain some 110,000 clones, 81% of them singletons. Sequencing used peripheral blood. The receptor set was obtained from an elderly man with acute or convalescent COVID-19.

The DNA of the CDR3 is TGTGCCAGCAGCCCGGGACACCTCCGCGAGCAGTACTTC. It is translated as CASSPGHLREQYF. The rearrangement links TRBV3-1 (or the pseudogene TRBV3-2) to TRBJ2-7; TRBD1 might be the D (6 bases). The CDR3 spans 13 residues. CDR1 and CDR2 from the germline V gene are LGHDT and YNNKEL (reference sequence). The V and J ends lost 4 bases and 6 bases respectively, with 13 bases between them.

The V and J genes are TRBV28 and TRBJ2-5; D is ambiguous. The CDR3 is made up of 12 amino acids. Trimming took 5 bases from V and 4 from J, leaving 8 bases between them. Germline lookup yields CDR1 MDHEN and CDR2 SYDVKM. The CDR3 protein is CASSTSLETQYF. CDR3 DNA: TGTGCCAGCAGTACATCCCTAGAGACCCAGTACTTC.